This TCR beta chain comes out of a study of blood T cell repertoires in COVID-19. Study as a whole: Acute and convalescent COVID-19 samples came from the United States, Italy and Spain. In each case, the material was cDNA or gDNA derived from T cells, B-cell-depleted T cells, or PBMCs.

The CDR3 length is 13 residues. The V and J ends lost 5 bases and 4 bases respectively, with 12 bases between them. The germline CDR1 and CDR2 sequences are MNHEY and SVGAGI. Authors' analysis steps: Estimated nucleated cell counts came from reference gene primer amplification. This table comes from immunoSEQ multiplex PCR, and its TCRdb copy is limited to in-frame clones, with some not included. V and J calls and clone size are as listed in that table; D and trimming were resolved from the DNA. This table holds tens of thousands of clones, 75% to 85% found once. There are a few counts of this clone. V usage is TRBV6-5 and J usage is TRBJ2-7; D possibly corresponds to TRBD1 (5 bases). Sequencing used peripheral blood. This TCR was sampled from a human donor in a cohort sampled during active COVID-19. This CDR3 is CASSRAGMYEQYF. DNA for the CDR3: TGTGCCAGCAGTCGGGCAGGGATGTACGAGCAGTACTTC.